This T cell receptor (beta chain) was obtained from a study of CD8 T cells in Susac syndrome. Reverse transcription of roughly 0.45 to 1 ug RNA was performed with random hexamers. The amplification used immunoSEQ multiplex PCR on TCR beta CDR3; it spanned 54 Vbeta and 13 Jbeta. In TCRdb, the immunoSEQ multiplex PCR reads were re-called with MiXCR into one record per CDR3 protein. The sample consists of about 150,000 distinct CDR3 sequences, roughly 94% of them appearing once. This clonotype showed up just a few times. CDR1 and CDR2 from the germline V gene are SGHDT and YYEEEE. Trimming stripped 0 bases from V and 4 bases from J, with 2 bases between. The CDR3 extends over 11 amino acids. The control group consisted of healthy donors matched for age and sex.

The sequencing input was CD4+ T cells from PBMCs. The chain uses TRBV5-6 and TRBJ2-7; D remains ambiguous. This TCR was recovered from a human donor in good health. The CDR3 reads CASSLDYEQYF. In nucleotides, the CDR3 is TGTGCCAGCAGCTTGGATTACGAGCAGTACTTC.